The 22 T cell receptor beta chains presented below share a single source sample, sequenced in a study of tumor-infiltrating lymphocytes in oesophageal squamous cell carcinoma. Using its own MiXCR run on the PCR reads, TCRdb lists one record per CDR3 protein. The sample shows about 12,000 distinct CDR3 sequences, 55% to 70% of them seen only once. Sequenced input: esophageal tumor tissue. The receptors originated from a female donor with esophageal squamous cell carcinoma.

As regards this clonotype: No conserved phenylalanine or tryptophan is present at the end of the CDR3, so a read error is the likely explanation. It is unclear where the CDR3 begins or ends on the DNA, so no DNA is shown, and the CDR3 is as TCRdb lists it. V usage is TRBV11-1 and J usage is TRBJ2-7; the D segment call TRBD1 is taken from the table without a DNA check. Germline CDR1 SGHAT, CDR2 FQDESV (reference sequence). The CDR3 region is 17 residues in length, termini included. The CDR3: CASSSGQAYNSPLHFGN.

J is TRBJ1-1 and V is TRBV7-6, with D unclear. The J call may be incorrect, as the DNA end agrees better with TRBJ2-5. The germline V gene encodes CDR1 SGHVS and CDR2 FNYEAQ. The CDR3 runs to 12 residues. The CDR3 DNA reads as TGTGCCAGCAGCGACCCCGGGGAGACCCAGTACTTC. Translating gives CASSDPGETQYF.

The rearrangement links TRBV4-1 to TRBJ2-2, with 7 bases matching TRBD2. With V trimmed by 0 bases and J by 6 bases, 10 bases remained unmatched. Germline loops: CDR1 MGHRA, CDR2 YSYEKL. The CDR3 has 17 amino acids. Here the CDR3 reads CASSQDQGRAGAGELFF. The CDR3 region has the DNA TGCGCCAGCAGCCAAGATCAGGGCCGTGCGGGGGCCGGGGAGCTGTTTTTT.

There are many counts of this clonotype. A junction end diverges from the germline sequence, so it may reflect a read error. The chain joins TRBV6-1 to TRBJ2-4, with a possible D match to TRBD2 (6 bases). Germline lookup yields CDR1 MNHNS and CDR2 SASEGT. The CDR3 runs to 15 residues. In DNA, the CDR3 is TGTGCCAGCAGTCCCCCCGGGACGGGGGATTCACCCCTCCACTTC. This sequence encodes CASSPPGTGDSPLHF.

The chain carries TRBV28 and TRBJ1-5; no clear D. The length of the CDR3 is 15 residues. Germline V lookup: CDR1 MDHEN, CDR2 SYDVKM. Trimming left V 5 bases short and J 9 bases short, with 20 bases between. This CDR3 is CASSAEGQFFMPQHF. CDR3 DNA: TGTGCCAGCAGTGCCGAGGGTCAGTTTTTCATGCCCCAGCATTTT. Looking up the rest from reference TRBV28 and TRBJ1-5 gives the full variable domain: DVKVTQSSRYLVKRTGEKVFLECVQDMDHENMFWYRQDPGLGLRLIYFSYDVKMKEKGDIPEGYSVSREKKERFSLILESASTNQTSMYLCASSAEGQFFMPQHFGDGTRLSIL.

This clonotype has a count of ten or more. The V call is TRBV6-6, the J call TRBJ1-5; D not certain. CDR3 length: 13 residues. The V gene's germline CDR1 is MNHNY and CDR2 SVGAGI (reference sequence). V was trimmed by 2 bases and J by 5 bases, leaving 7 bases between them. DNA for the CDR3: TGTGCCAGCAGTTACGGTCGACATCAGCCCCAGCATTTT. Translation gives CASSYGRHQPQHF.

By sample share, this clonotype is medium-sized. The chain carries TRBV5-1 and TRBJ1-6; TRBD1 matches 9 bases. The CDR3 contains 16 residues. V lost 4 bases to trimming and J lost 9 bases; unmatched junction nucleotides: 11. Germline CDR1 and CDR2: SGHRS and YFSETQ. In DNA, the CDR3 is TGCGCCAGCAGCCCGACGGACAGGGGTTTGGGTTCACCCCTCCACTTT. Amino acid sequence: CASSPTDRGLGSPLHF.

The chain employs TRBV7-9 and TRBJ2-7, with a tentative D call TRBD2 (7 bases). The CDR3 runs 15 residues. V gave up 1 base and J gave up 6 bases, with 16 bases separating them. Germline V gene sequence: CDR1 SEHNR, CDR2 FQNEAQ (reference sequence). DNA of the CDR3: TGTGCCAGCAGCTTAGAAGGGAGGGGGTCGGGCGAGCAGTACTTC. Amino acid sequence: CASSLEGRGSGEQYF.

A remark on this clonotype: At one end the junction does not follow the germline gene, possibly because of a read error. The rearrangement uses TRBV20-1 and TRBJ1-1; 8 positions match TRBD1. CDR1 and CDR2 from the germline V gene are DFQATT and SNEGSKA (reference sequence). There are 15 residues in the CDR3. For the CDR3, the DNA is TGCAGTGCCATAAACCCGGACAGGGCACACTACGAGCAGTACTTT. Its protein is CSAINPDRAHYEQYF.

The V call is TRBV6-1, the J call TRBJ1-2; D gene unclear. Germline V gene sequence: CDR1 MNHNS, CDR2 SASEGT. Trimming stripped 6 bases from V and 2 bases from J, with 16 bases between. The CDR3 length is 15 residues. The CDR3 DNA reads as TGTGCCAGCAGGAGGCGGGGAGAAGCCAACTATGGCTACACCTTC. It yields the protein CASRRRGEANYGYTF.

The chain couples TRBV12-3 or TRBV12-4 to TRBJ2-5; TRBD2 matches 7 bases. The DNA end is a closer match to TRBJ2-1, so the J assignment may be wrong. CDR3 length: 15 amino acids. The CDR3 region is CASSFEGGHYNEQFF. CDR3 sequence (DNA): TGTGCCAGCAGTTTTGAGGGAGGGCATTACAATGAGCAGTTCTTC.

This clonotype was seen once. Written as DNA, the CDR3 is TGTGCCAGCACCACCAGACCTCAAGAGACCCAGTTCTTC. This gives the protein CASTTRPQETQFF. The chain combines TRBV28 with TRBJ2-7; D not resolved. With the DNA end fitting TRBJ2-1 better, the J assignment may be wrong. Germline lookup yields CDR1 MDHEN and CDR2 SYDVKM. The CDR3 runs to 13 residues.

V gene TRBV12-3 or TRBV12-4 combines with J gene TRBJ2-7; the D is unclear. The J call may not be correct, given that the DNA end is closer to TRBJ2-1. The length of the CDR3 is 14 residues. CDR3 sequence: CASSLMGQDNEQFF. CDR3 DNA: TGTGCCAGCAGTTTAATGGGTCAGGACAATGAGCAGTTCTTC.

In its sample, this clonotype was seen once. This chain joins TRBV6-1 and TRBJ1-5; TRBD1 matches at 10 bases. Germline-derived CDR1 and CDR2 are MNHNS and SASEGT. The CDR3 runs 16 residues. Trimming cost V 7 bases and J 9 bases; bases outside gene matches: 15. The CDR3 loop is CASNLNPGTGVMPQHF. CDR3 DNA sequence: TGTGCCAGCAATCTCAATCCGGGGACAGGGGTGATGCCCCAGCATTTT.

This clonotype was seen ten or more times. A much larger clonotype is one base distant, so this may be a read error. The CDR3 region is CASSLITGTGELYF. CDR3 coding DNA: TGTGCCAGCAGCTTAATCACAGGGACCGGGGAGCTGTATTTT. The chain uses TRBV7-9 and TRBJ2-3, with a weak D call TRBD1 (6 bases). Trimming removed 2 bases from V and 14 bases from J, with 20 bases in between. The CDR3 sequence is 14 residues long. The germline CDR1 and CDR2 sequences are SEHNR and FQNEAQ (reference sequence).

The chain is built from TRBV7-2 and TRBJ2-4; TRBD1 aligns across 12 bases. The J call may be faulty, since TRBJ2-1 better matches the DNA end. The CDR3 extends over 16 amino acids. Germline CDR1 SGHTA, CDR2 FQGNSA. The CDR3: CASSSGTGGFFNEQFF. CDR3 nucleotide sequence: TGTGCCAGCAGCTCGGGGACAGGGGGCTTTTTCAATGAGCAGTTCTTC.

Note on this clonotype: Because it lacks the conserved phenylalanine or tryptophan at the end, this CDR3 is likely a read error. It is unclear where the CDR3 begins or ends on the DNA, so no DNA is shown, and the CDR3 is as TCRdb lists it. The rearrangement uses TRBV6-2 or TRBV6-3 and TRBJ2-6; the table's D call, TRBD1, has no DNA check behind it. The CDR3 is 18 amino acids in total, end residues counted. Germline CDR1 MNHEY, CDR2 SVGEGT. This CDR3 reads CASTAIEGSGANVLTFGA.

The genes are TRBV7-8 and TRBJ1-1; D may be TRBD1 (5 bases). Trimming took off 5 bases at V and 1 base at J, with 8 bases between the two ends. This CDR3 comprises 13 residues. From germline, CDR1 is SGHVS and CDR2 FQNEAQ. Here the CDR3 DNA reads TGTGCCAGCAGCCGGGACGAGAACACTGAAGCTTTCTTT. It codes for CASSRDENTEAFF. The whole variable domain, remainder taken from reference TRBV7-8 and TRBJ1-1, is GAGVSQSPRYKVAKRGQDVALRCDPISGHVSLFWYQQALGQGPEFLTYFQNEAQLDKSGLPSDRFFAERPEGSVSTLKIQRTQQEDSAVYLCASSRDENTEAFFGQGTRLTVV.

This clonotype was seen at least ten times. The chain combines TRBV19 with TRBJ1-3; the D is unclear. CDR3 length equals 14 residues. Trimming shortened V by 6 bases and J by 0 bases, and 9 bases separated the two germline ends. From germline, CDR1 is LNHDA and CDR2 SQIVND (reference sequence). The CDR3 is CASRDVVSGNTIYF. CDR3 DNA: TGTGCCAGTAGAGACGTAGTCTCTGGAAACACCATATATTTT.

The CDR3 DNA reads TGTGCCAGCAGTTTGACCAGTCCCAACTATGGCTACACCTTC. Its protein product is CASSLTSPNYGYTF. The chain couples TRBV27 to TRBJ1-2; D is ambiguous. The CDR3 has 14 residues. With 3 bases removed from V and 2 bases from J, the gap between germline ends came to 10 bases. Germline V gene sequence: CDR1 MNHEY, CDR2 SMNVEV (reference sequence).

This clonotype rates as large. The chain uses TRBV7-3 and TRBJ1-1; D ambiguous. Germline CDR1 reads SGHTA; CDR2 reads FQGTGA. The V end lost 3 bases, the J end lost 1 base, and 6 bases lay between the germline ends. CDR3 length: 13 amino acids. CDR3 region: CASSLGRNTEAFF. CDR3 DNA: TGTGCCAGCAGCTTGGGCAGGAACACTGAAGCTTTCTTT.

The chain employs TRBV12-3 or TRBV12-4 and TRBJ1-5, with unresolved D. Trimming took off 3 bases at V and 6 bases at J, with 9 bases between the two ends. The CDR3 runs to 13 residues. CDR3 in amino acids: CASSLEGIQPQHF. Written as DNA, the CDR3 is TGTGCCAGCAGTTTGGAGGGAATTCAGCCCCAGCATTTT.